The clone carrying this TCR beta chain has just a few counts. What it binds is unknown. Included in the TCR beta cDNA libraries were unique molecular identifiers. TCRdb itself ran the PCR reads through MiXCR, one entry per CDR3 protein. This table has approximately 730,000 distinct CDR3 sequences, around 42% appearing once. Germline V gene sequence: CDR1 MNHEY, CDR2 SVGAGI. V was cut by 5 bases and J by 6 bases, with 21 bases left in between. This CDR3 contains 16 residues. The sample comes from a study of post-analysis software for immune sequencing data. The wider study: Courses of disease covered relapsing-remitting, secondary progressive and progressive-relapsing multiple sclerosis. Study-level points and caveats: When patients were compared with controls, about 5 TRBV segments were more frequent, TRBV5-6, TRBV5-1 and TRBV20-1 among them.

The chain couples TRBV6-5 to TRBJ2-3; TRBD1 or TRBD2 may be the D gene (6 bases each). Material: blood. The receptor was isolated from a girl between 5 and 17 years old with multiple sclerosis. CDR3 DNA: TGTGCCAGCAGTCCCTTTAGGGGGGTGCTAGGGGATACGCAGTATTTT. Translating it yields CASSPFRGVLGDTQYF.